The rows below give T cell receptor beta chains drawn from one sample of a study of blood T cell repertoires in COVID-19. Sequencing used immunoSEQ multiplex PCR; TCRdb keeps in-frame clones, though not all of them. This table holds roughly 220,000 clones, 80% found once. The material sequenced was peripheral blood. Every receptor here comes from a woman in her 70s with acute or convalescent COVID-19. The CDR3 runs from the conserved cysteine through the conserved F or W. Fields, in order: CDR3 DNA, CDR3 protein, D gene, V gene, J gene, clone size. D genes are given only for firm matches. Expanded clones get a size class; other rows say once, few or many, or leave the size out.

DNA: TGTGCCAGCCCGCGGGACAGGGGGATAAAGCCCCAGCATTTT; CDR3: CASPRDRGIKPQHF; D: TRBD1; V: TRBV27; J: TRBJ1-5; size: NA
DNA: TGCGCCAGCCGCAGGGAGGACTCACCCCTCCACTTT; CDR3: CASRREDSPLHF; D: NA; V: TRBV5-1; J: TRBJ1-6; size: NA
DNA: TGTGCCAGTAGAGCCCCCGGGACAGTGAACACCGGGGAGCTGTTTTTT; CDR3: CASRAPGTVNTGELFF; D: TRBD1; V: TRBV19; J: TRBJ2-2; size: NA
DNA: TGTGCCAGCTCAGGCGGTTTGGCGGGCATTCAGTACTTC; CDR3: CASSGGLAGIQYF; D: NA; V: TRBV2; J: TRBJ2-4; size: NA
DNA: TGTGCCAGCAGCGATACGGTAGCGTACGAGCAGTACTTC; CDR3: CASSDTVAYEQYF; D: NA; V: TRBV6-6; J: TRBJ2-7; size: NA
DNA: TGTGCCATCACGGGTGACAGAGATCAGCCCCAGCATTTT; CDR3: CAITGDRDQPQHF; D: NA; V: TRBV10-3; J: TRBJ1-5; size: few
DNA: TGTGCCAGCGCCCTCGACAGGAATTCACCCCTCCACTTT; CDR3: CASALDRNSPLHF; D: NA; V: TRBV18; J: TRBJ1-6; size: NA
DNA: TGTGCCACCAGCCGCGCCGGGACTAGCCAATTCGCGACCCAGTACTTC; CDR3: CATSRAGTSQFATQYF; D: TRBD2; V: TRBV15; J: TRBJ2-5; size: NA
DNA: TGCGCCAGCAGCCATTGGGACAGGAGCGCAACTAATGAAAAACTGTTTTTT; CDR3: CASSHWDRSATNEKLFF; D: TRBD1; V: TRBV4-1; J: TRBJ1-4; size: NA
DNA: TGTGCCAGCAGCCAGCAGGGCACAGATACGCAGTATTTT; CDR3: CASSQQGTDTQYF; D: NA; V: TRBV3-1/TRBV3-2; J: TRBJ2-3; size: NA
DNA: TGTGCCAGCAGCGGACAGCTTTCCTACGAGCAGTACTTC; CDR3: CASSGQLSYEQYF; D: NA; V: TRBV11-2; J: TRBJ2-7; size: NA
DNA: TGTGCCACCAGGGGGCCCCAGGACGAGCAGTACTTC; CDR3: CATRGPQDEQYF; D: NA; V: TRBV24-1; J: TRBJ2-7; size: NA
DNA: TGCGCCAGCAGCTTGGCCTCCCAGGGGGTGTTTACCAACTACGAGCAGTACTTC; CDR3: CASSLASQGVFTNYEQYF; D: TRBD1; V: TRBV5-1; J: TRBJ2-7; size: NA
DNA: TGTGCCAGCAGGGCGAACACTGAAGCTTTCTTT; CDR3: CASRANTEAFF; D: NA; V: TRBV25-1; J: TRBJ1-1; size: NA
DNA: TGTGCCAGTACCCCAGGGGGCGGCTCTGGAAACACCATATATTTT; CDR3: CASTPGGGSGNTIYF; D: TRBD1; V: TRBV19; J: TRBJ1-3; size: NA
DNA: TGTGCCAGCAAGGGGGGGGCCCCCGGGGCCAACGTCCTGACTTTC; CDR3: CASKGGAPGANVLTF; D: NA; V: TRBV2; J: TRBJ2-6; size: NA
DNA: TGTGCCAGCAGCTTAGATGCCACTACCCTTGGCACAGATACGCAGTATTTT; CDR3: CASSLDATTLGTDTQYF; D: NA; V: TRBV11-2; J: TRBJ2-3; size: NA
DNA: TGTGCCACCAGCAGGGGACTAGCGGGAGGGCTCTTTAACCACAATGAGCAGTTCTTC; CDR3: CATSRGLAGGLFNHNEQFF; D: TRBD2; V: TRBV15; J: TRBJ2-1; size: NA
DNA: TGTGCCAGCAGTGGACAGGGTAACCCACGAAACACCATATATTTT; CDR3: CASSGQGNPRNTIYF; D: TRBD1; V: TRBV28; J: TRBJ1-3; size: NA
DNA: TGCAGCGTTGAAGATGACAGTAGCTATGGCTACACCTTC; CDR3: CSVEDDSSYGYTF; D: NA; V: TRBV29-1; J: TRBJ1-2; size: NA
DNA: TGTGCCTGGAGTGTAGCAGGGGGCACTGAAGCTTTCTTT; CDR3: CAWSVAGGTEAFF; D: TRBD1; V: TRBV30; J: TRBJ1-1; size: NA
DNA: TGTGCCAGCAGCTCGACTAGCCGGGAGACCCAGTACTTC; CDR3: CASSSTSRETQYF; D: TRBD2; V: TRBV11-3; J: TRBJ2-5; size: NA
DNA: TGTGCCACTGAGGGGGACAGACTATACAATGAGCAGTTCTTC; CDR3: CATEGDRLYNEQFF; D: TRBD1; V: TRBV19; J: TRBJ2-1; size: NA
DNA: TGTGCCAGCAGTTCCGACAGGGGGCTCACAGATACGCAGTATTTT; CDR3: CASSSDRGLTDTQYF; D: TRBD1; V: TRBV28; J: TRBJ2-3; size: NA
DNA: TGTGCCAGCAGCTTAGGACAGCTAAAGTTCTTC; CDR3: CASSLGQLKFF; D: NA; V: TRBV5-6; J: TRBJ2-1; size: NA
DNA: TGTGCCAGCAGTTCACAGGGTCGGAACTATGGCTACACCTTC; CDR3: CASSSQGRNYGYTF; D: NA; V: TRBV2; J: TRBJ1-2; size: NA
DNA: TGCGCCAGCAGCTTGGAGGTGGGAGGGCCACGGGAGACCCAGTACTTC; CDR3: CASSLEVGGPRETQYF; D: TRBD2; V: TRBV5-1; J: TRBJ2-5; size: once
DNA: TGTGCCAGCAGCTTAGTCGCGGGGACCAGCACAGATACGCAGTATTTT; CDR3: CASSLVAGTSTDTQYF; D: NA; V: TRBV7-2; J: TRBJ2-3; size: NA
DNA: TGTGCCAGCAGCTTGGGGGGACTAGCGACTTACAATGAGCAGTTCTTC; CDR3: CASSLGGLATYNEQFF; D: TRBD2; V: TRBV5-8; J: TRBJ2-1; size: NA